The 3 T cell receptor beta chains in this list originate from one sample, sequenced in a study of blood T cell repertoires in COVID-19. Profiling relied on immunoSEQ multiplex PCR, and the TCRdb table lists in-frame clones only, not all of them. Here the sample spans fewer than 120,000 clones, just over 75% being singletons. Sequencing used peripheral blood. The receptors come from a woman of 80 years or more with acute or convalescent COVID-19.

The rearrangement uses TRBV27 and TRBJ2-7, with 7 bases that match TRBD2. The CDR3 loop spans 15 amino acids. Looked up from germline, CDR1 is MNHEY and CDR2 is SMNVEV (reference sequence). The trim removed 7 bases at V and 2 bases at J, leaving 11 bases unmatched. The CDR3: CASTRTSAGAYEQYF. In DNA form, the CDR3 reads TGTGCCAGCACCCGAACCTCCGCGGGGGCCTACGAGCAGTACTTC.

The chain joins TRBV10-3 to TRBJ1-2, with a weak D call TRBD1 (5 bases). The CDR3 sequence is 15 residues long. The germline V gene has CDR1 ENHRY and CDR2 SYGVKD. Written as DNA, the CDR3 is TGTGCATGCGGGGGAGGGTCCGGGCCTAACTATGGCTACACCTTC. This codes for CACGGGSGPNYGYTF.

The chain combines TRBV7-9 with TRBJ2-1; 12 bases match TRBD2. In germline, CDR1 is SEHNR, CDR2 FQNEAQ (reference sequence). The CDR3 sequence is 15 residues long. Trimming took 6 bases from V and 8 from J; bases not matched to a gene: 8. As DNA, the CDR3 is TGTGCCAGCAGGAAACTAGCGGGGGGTGGCGATGAGCAGTTCTTC. It codes for CASRKLAGGGDEQFF. The full variable domain, with the rest looked up from reference TRBV7-9 and TRBJ2-1, is DTGVSQNPRHKITKRGQNVTFRCDPISEHNRLYWYRQTLGQGPEFLTYFQNEAQLEKSRLLSDRFSAERPKGSFSTLEIQRTEQGDSAMYLCASRKLAGGGDEQFFGPGTRLTVL.